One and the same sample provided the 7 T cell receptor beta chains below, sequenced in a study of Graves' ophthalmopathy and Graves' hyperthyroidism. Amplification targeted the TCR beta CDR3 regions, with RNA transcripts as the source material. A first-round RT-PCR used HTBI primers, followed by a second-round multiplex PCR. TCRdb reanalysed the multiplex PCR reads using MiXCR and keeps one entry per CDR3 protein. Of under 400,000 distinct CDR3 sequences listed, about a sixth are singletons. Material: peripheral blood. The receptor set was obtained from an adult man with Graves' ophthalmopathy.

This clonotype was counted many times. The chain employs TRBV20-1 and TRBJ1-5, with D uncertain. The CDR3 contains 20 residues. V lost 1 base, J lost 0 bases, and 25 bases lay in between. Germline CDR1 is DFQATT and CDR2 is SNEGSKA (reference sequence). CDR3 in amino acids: CSARGPGVRPPLASNQPQHF. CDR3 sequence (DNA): TGCAGTGCTAGAGGCCCCGGGGTTCGTCCTCCACTTGCTAGCAATCAGCCCCAGCATTTT.

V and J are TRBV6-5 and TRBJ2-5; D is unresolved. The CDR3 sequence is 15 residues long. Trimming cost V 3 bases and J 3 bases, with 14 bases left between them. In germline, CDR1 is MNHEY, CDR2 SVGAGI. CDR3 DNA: TGTGCCAGCAGTTATGAAGGGCTTGGGGAAGAGACCCAGTACTTC. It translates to CASSYEGLGEETQYF.

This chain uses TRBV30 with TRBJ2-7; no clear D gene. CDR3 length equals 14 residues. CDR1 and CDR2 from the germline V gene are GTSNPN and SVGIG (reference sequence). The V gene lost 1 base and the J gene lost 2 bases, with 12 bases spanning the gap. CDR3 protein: CAWSGEFATYEQYF. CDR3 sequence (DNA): TGTGCCTGGAGTGGTGAATTTGCGACCTACGAGCAGTACTTC.

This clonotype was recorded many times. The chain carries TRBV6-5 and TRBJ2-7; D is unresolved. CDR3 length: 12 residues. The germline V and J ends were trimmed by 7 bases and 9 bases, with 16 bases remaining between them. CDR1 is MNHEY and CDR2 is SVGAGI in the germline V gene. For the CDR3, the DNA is TGTGCCAGCAAGGCAGGCGACTTGGGGCAGTACTTC. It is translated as CASKAGDLGQYF.

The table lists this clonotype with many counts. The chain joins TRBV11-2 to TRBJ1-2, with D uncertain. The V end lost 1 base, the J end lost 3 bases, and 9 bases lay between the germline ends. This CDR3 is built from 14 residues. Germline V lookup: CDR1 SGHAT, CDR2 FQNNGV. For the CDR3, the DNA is TGTGCCAGCAGCTTAGGCGGAGGAGACTATGGCTACACCTTC. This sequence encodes CASSLGGGDYGYTF.

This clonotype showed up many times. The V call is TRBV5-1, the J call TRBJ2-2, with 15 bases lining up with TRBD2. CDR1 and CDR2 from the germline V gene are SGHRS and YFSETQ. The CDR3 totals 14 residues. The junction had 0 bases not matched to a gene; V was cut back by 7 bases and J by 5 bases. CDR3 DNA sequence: TGCGCCAGCGGACTAGCGGGAGGGACCGGGGAGCTGTTTTTT. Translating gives CASGLAGGTGELFF.

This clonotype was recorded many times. In nucleotides, the CDR3 is TGTGCCAGCAGACGGTCGGGGGGCCACACCGGGGAGCTGTTTTTT. This codes for CASRRSGGHTGELFF. J is TRBJ2-2 and V is TRBV6-2 or TRBV6-3; maybe TRBD2 (7 bases). CDR1 and CDR2 from the germline V gene are MNHEY and SVGEGT. The ends were cut back, 6 bases at V and 3 bases at J, with 14 bases in the middle. This CDR3 contains 15 residues.